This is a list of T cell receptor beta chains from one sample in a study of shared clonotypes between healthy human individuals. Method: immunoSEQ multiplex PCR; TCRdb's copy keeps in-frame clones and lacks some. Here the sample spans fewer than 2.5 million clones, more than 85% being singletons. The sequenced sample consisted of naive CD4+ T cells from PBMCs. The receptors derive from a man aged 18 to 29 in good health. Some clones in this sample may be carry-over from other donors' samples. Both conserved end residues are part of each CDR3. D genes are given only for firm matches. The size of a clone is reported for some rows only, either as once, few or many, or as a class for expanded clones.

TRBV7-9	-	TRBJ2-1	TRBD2	CASSLARGSGRFYNEQFF	TGTGCCAGCAGCTTAGCGCGGGGTAGCGGGAGGTTCTACAATGAGCAGTTCTTC
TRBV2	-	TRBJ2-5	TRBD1	CASSSRTGGETQYF	TGTGCCAGCAGTTCCCGGACAGGGGGGGAGACCCAGTACTTC
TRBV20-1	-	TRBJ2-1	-	CSAREGAVEFF	TGCAGTGCTAGAGAGGGGGCAGTGGAGTTCTTC
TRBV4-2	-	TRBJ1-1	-	CASSPLGGKDTEAFF	TGTGCCAGCAGCCCCCTTGGGGGGAAGGACACTGAAGCTTTCTTT
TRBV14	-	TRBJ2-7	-	CASSSRSGRPNHYEQYF	TGTGCCAGCAGCTCCCGCTCCGGGCGGCCGAACCACTACGAGCAGTACTTC
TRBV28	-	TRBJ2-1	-	CASSLLGQGGYNEQFF	TGTGCCAGCAGTTTATTGGGGCAGGGGGGCTACAATGAGCAGTTCTTC
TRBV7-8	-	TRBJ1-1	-	CASSLLGEVSYTEAFF	TGTGCCAGCAGCTTACTGGGGGAGGTGAGTTACACTGAAGCTTTCTTT
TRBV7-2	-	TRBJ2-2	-	CASSPFRENTGELFF	TGTGCCAGCAGCCCCTTCCGGGAGAACACCGGGGAGCTGTTTTTT
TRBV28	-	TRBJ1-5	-	CATERSVQPQHF	TGTGCCACCGAAAGGTCTGTTCAGCCCCAGCATTTT
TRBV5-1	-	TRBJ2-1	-	CASSLAGRYNEQFF	TGCGCCAGCAGCTTGGCTGGCAGATACAATGAGCAGTTCTTC
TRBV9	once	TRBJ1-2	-	CASSVAPNYGYTF	TGTGCCAGCAGCGTAGCCCCCAACTATGGCTACACCTTC
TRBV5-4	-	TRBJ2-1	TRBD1	CASSVSRDRAYNEQFF	TGTGCCAGCAGCGTAAGCCGGGACAGGGCTTACAATGAGCAGTTCTTC
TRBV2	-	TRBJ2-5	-	CASSERTWETQYF	TGTGCCAGCAGTGAACGGACATGGGAGACCCAGTACTTC
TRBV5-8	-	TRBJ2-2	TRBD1	CASSLIGGRGYTGELFF	TGTGCCAGCAGCTTGATAGGGGGCAGGGGCTACACCGGGGAGCTGTTTTTT
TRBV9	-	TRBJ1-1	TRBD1	CASSATGGNTEAFF	TGTGCCAGCAGCGCTACAGGGGGTAACACTGAAGCTTTCTTT
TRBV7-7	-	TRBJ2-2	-	CASSSTRSSTGELFF	TGTGCCAGCAGCTCAACCAGGAGTAGCACCGGGGAGCTGTTTTTT
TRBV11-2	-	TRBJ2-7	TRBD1	CASSLGQGITYEQYF	TGTGCCAGCAGCCTAGGACAGGGGATCACCTACGAGCAGTACTTC
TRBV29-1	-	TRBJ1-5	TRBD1	CSVLGQVNQPQHF	TGCAGCGTATTGGGACAGGTGAATCAGCCCCAGCATTTT
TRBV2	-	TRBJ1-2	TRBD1	CASSAGQGLYGSLNYGYTF	TGTGCCAGCAGTGCGGGACAGGGGCTTTATGGTTCTTTAAACTATGGCTACACCTTC
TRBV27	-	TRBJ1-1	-	CASSLSPQQYAEAFF	TGTGCCAGCAGTTTATCACCACAGCAATACGCTGAAGCTTTCTTT
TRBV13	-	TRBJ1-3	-	CASSPPGSASGNTIYF	TGTGCCAGCAGCCCGCCCGGGTCCGCCTCTGGAAACACCATATATTTT
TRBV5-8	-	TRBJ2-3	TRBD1	CASSWTGGWMSDTQYF	TGTGCCAGCAGCTGGACAGGGGGCTGGATGTCAGATACGCAGTATTTT
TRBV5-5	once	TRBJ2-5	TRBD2	CASRPGTSGSQETQYF	TGTGCCAGCAGACCCGGGACTAGCGGGTCCCAAGAGACCCAGTACTTC
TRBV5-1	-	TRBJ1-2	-	CASSLAWGTNYGYTF	TGCGCCAGCAGCTTGGCGTGGGGGACTAACTATGGCTACACCTTC
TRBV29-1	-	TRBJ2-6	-	CSVDTASGANVLTF	TGCAGCGTTGACACGGCCTCTGGGGCCAACGTCCTGACTTTC
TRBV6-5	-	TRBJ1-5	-	CASSYRQPNSNQPQHF	TGTGCCAGCAGTTACAGACAGCCAAATAGCAATCAGCCCCAGCATTTT
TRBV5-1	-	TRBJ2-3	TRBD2	CASSWGLAGGPVGADTQYF	TGCGCCAGCAGCTGGGGACTAGCGGGAGGGCCGGTGGGAGCAGATACGCAGTATTTT
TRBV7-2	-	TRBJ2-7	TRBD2	CASSFTLSGIGNRQYF	TGTGCCAGCAGCTTTACACTTAGCGGGATAGGAAATAGGCAGTACTTC
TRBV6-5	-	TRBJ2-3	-	CASSPLATDTQYF	TGTGCCAGCAGCCCCCTAGCCACAGATACGCAGTATTTT
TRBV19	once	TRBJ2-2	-	CASTGSYTGELFF	TGTGCCAGTACCGGGTCCTACACCGGGGAGCTGTTTTTT
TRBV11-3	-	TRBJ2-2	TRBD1	CASSPPRDRGNTGELFF	TGTGCCAGCAGCCCTCCCCGGGACAGGGGGAACACCGGGGAGCTGTTTTTT
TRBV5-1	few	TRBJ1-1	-	CASSLGTTNTEAFF	TGCGCCAGCAGCTTGGGGACAACGAACACTGAAGCTTTCTTT
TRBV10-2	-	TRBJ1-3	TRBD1	CASSDPGGLTGNTIYF	TGCGCCAGCAGTGACCCAGGGGGACTCACTGGAAACACCATATATTTT
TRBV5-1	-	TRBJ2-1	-	CASSFQRNSYNEQFF	TGCGCCAGCAGCTTTCAGCGGAACTCCTACAATGAGCAGTTCTTC
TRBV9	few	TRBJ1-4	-	CASSVQGFNEKLFF	TGTGCCAGCAGCGTACAGGGATTTAATGAAAAACTGTTTTTT
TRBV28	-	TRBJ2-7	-	CASSQRPTETYEQYF	TGTGCCAGCAGCCAAAGACCTACAGAAACCTACGAGCAGTACTTC
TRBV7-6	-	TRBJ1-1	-	CASSLGEEGGYTEAFF	TGTGCCAGCAGCCTTGGGGAGGAGGGGGGCTACACTGAAGCTTTCTTT
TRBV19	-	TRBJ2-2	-	CASRAGMNTGELFF	TGTGCCAGTAGGGCGGGAATGAACACCGGGGAGCTGTTTTTT
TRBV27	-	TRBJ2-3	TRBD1	CASSPWDRPRDTQYF	TGTGCCAGCAGTCCGTGGGACAGACCTCGGGATACGCAGTATTTT
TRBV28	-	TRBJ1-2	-	CASSLGGGPGSYGYTF	TGTGCCAGCAGTTTAGGGGGGGGACCAGGGAGCTATGGCTACACCTTC
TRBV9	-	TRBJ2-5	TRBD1	CASSPGTGAETQYF	TGTGCCAGCAGTCCCGGGACAGGGGCAGAGACCCAGTACTTC
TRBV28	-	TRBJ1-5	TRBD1	CASSLEGQGDNQPQHF	TGTGCCAGCAGTTTAGAGGGACAGGGGGACAATCAGCCCCAGCATTTT
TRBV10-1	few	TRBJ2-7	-	CASSDSPSPYEQYF	TGCGCCAGCAGTGATTCCCCTAGTCCCTACGAGCAGTACTTC
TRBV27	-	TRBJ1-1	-	CASSAQGNTEAFF	TGTGCCAGCAGTGCCCAGGGGAACACTGAAGCTTTCTTT
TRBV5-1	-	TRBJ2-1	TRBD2	CASSIPGRGDEQFF	TGCGCCAGCAGCATCCCCGGCCGGGGGGATGAGCAGTTCTTC
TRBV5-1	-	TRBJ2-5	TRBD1	CASSTRIRDRGETQYF	TGCGCCAGCAGCACTCGAATCCGGGACAGGGGTGAGACCCAGTACTTC
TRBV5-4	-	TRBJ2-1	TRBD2	CASSTYSGRAGDNEQFF	TGTGCCAGCAGCACATATAGCGGGAGGGCCGGGGACAATGAGCAGTTCTTC
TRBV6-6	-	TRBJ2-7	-	CASSYEGIYEQYF	TGTGCCAGCAGTTACGAGGGTATCTACGAGCAGTACTTC
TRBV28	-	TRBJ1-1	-	CANAVDGVNTEAFF	TGTGCCAACGCGGTGGACGGGGTGAACACTGAAGCTTTCTTT
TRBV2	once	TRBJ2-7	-	CASNRYSSVGEQYF	TGTGCCAGCAACCGCTATTCAAGCGTAGGGGAGCAGTACTTC
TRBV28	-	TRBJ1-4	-	CASSLAGAFGEKLFF	TGTGCCAGCAGTTTAGCAGGGGCTTTTGGGGAAAAACTGTTTTTT
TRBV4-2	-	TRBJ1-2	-	CASSQDRGFYGYTF	TGTGCCAGCAGCCAAGATCGGGGTTTCTATGGCTACACCTTC
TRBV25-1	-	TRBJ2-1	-	CASSDQYSYNEQFF	TGTGCCAGCAGTGACCAATATTCCTACAATGAGCAGTTCTTC
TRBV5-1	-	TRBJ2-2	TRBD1	CASSLVYLQGMAGELFF	TGCGCCAGCAGCTTGGTCTATCTACAGGGGATGGCCGGGGAGCTGTTTTTT
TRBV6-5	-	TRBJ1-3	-	CASSSVPSGNTIYF	TGTGCCAGCAGTTCAGTCCCTAGCGGAAACACCATATATTTT
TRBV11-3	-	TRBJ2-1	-	CASSPSPRGYNEQFF	TGTGCCAGCAGCCCCTCGCCACGGGGATACAATGAGCAGTTCTTC
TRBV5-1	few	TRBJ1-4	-	CASSRSEKEKLFF	TGCGCCAGCAGTCGCTCGGAGAAAGAAAAACTGTTTTTT